The present T cell receptor (beta chain) was sequenced within a study of T cells in Graves' hyperthyroidism and ophthalmopathy. TCR beta CDR3 region amplification was performed from RNA transcripts. First-round RT-PCR of the TCR CDR3 relied on the HTBI primer set. TCRdb ran MiXCR on the multiplex PCR reads and lists one entry per CDR3 protein. The profile shows about 700,000 distinct CDR3 sequences, over 40% of them singletons. CDR3 length: 14 residues. V shed 5 bases, J shed 1 base, and the junction held 2 bases outside the gene matches. Germline CDR1 SNHLY, CDR2 FYNNEI. The receptor was isolated from an adult man with Graves' disease, either hyperthyroidism or ophthalmopathy (not recorded which). The sample comprised peripheral blood or thyroid tissue (not recorded which). This rearrangement joins TRBV2 to TRBJ1-5, with TRBD1 identical over 7 bases. The DNA for the CDR3 is TGTGCCAGCAGTCGGGGACAGAGCAATCAGCCCCAGCATTTT. It codes for CASSRGQSNQPQHF. The full variable domain, in which reference TRBV2 and TRBJ1-5 provide the parts outside the CDR3, is EPEVTQTPSHQVTQMGQEVILRCVPISNHLYFYWYRQILGQKVEFLVSFYNNEISEKSEIFDDQFSVERPDGSNFTLKIRSTKLEDSAMYFCASSRGQSNQPQHFGDGTRLSIL.